These 21 T cell receptor beta chains share one sample of origin, sequenced in a study of cytomegalovirus exposure and HLA in healthy donors. In the PCR, 60 Vbeta and 13 Jbeta primers were used. The protocol was immunoSEQ multiplex PCR, while the TCRdb copy is restricted to in-frame clones and leaves out a portion. The data show roughly 190,000 clones, with roughly an eighth seen just once and about 8% held by the top ten. Sequencing was done on a sample of PBMCs. The receptors were sampled from a man aged 50-60 years in good health and CMV-seropositive.

This clone was detected a few times. This chain connects TRBV4-3 to TRBJ2-3, with D perhaps TRBD1 (6 bases). The CDR3 totals 15 residues. V lost 0 bases to trimming and J lost 7 bases, with 14 bases between them. Germline-derived CDR1 and CDR2 are LGHNA and YSLEER. In nucleotides, the CDR3 is TGCGCCAGCAGCCAAGAACGTGGGGGCCTCAATACGCAGTATTTT. Residues: CASSQERGGLNTQYF.

A remark on this clone: Other DNA variants within this sample encode the same CDR3. The CDR3 DNA follows: TGTGCCAGCAGCTTAGCGGCGGGGGGCCATTTCAATGAGCAGTTCTTC. Encoded protein: CASSLAAGGHFNEQFF. This sequence joins TRBV7-6 and TRBJ2-1; TRBD2 matches 8 bases. CDR3 length: 16 amino acids. After removal of 0 bases from V and 6 bases from J, the junction contained 7 bases not matched to a gene. The germline gives CDR1 SGHVS, CDR2 FNYEAQ. Complete variable domain (other parts from reference TRBV7-6 and TRBJ2-1): GAGVSQSPRYKVTKRGQDVALRCDPISGHVSLYWYRQALGQGPEFLTYFNYEAQQDKSGLPNDRFSAERPEGSISTLTIQRTEQRDSAMYRCASSLAAGGHFNEQFFGPGTRLTVL.

This clone was seen only a few times. This sequence joins TRBV10-3 and TRBJ1-2; the D is unclear. The V gene lost 4 bases and the J gene lost 4 bases, with 10 bases spanning the gap. This CDR3 has 13 residues. CDR1 and CDR2 (germline): ENHRY, SYGVKD. CDR3 amino acids: CAISAPTVYGYTF. The CDR3 DNA sequence: TGTGCCATCAGTGCCCCAACAGTCTATGGCTACACCTTC.

The CDR3 loop reads CAGGSGGIDTQYF. The CDR3 nucleotides read TGTGCCGGGGGAAGCGGGGGAATAGATACGCAGTATTTT. V usage is TRBV5-4 and J usage is TRBJ2-3; 8 bases fit TRBD2. Per the germline V gene, CDR1 is SGHNT and CDR2 is YYREEE (reference sequence). The CDR3 length is 13 residues. The V gene end was trimmed by 10 bases and the J gene end by 5 bases; junction bases not matched to a gene: 9.

The rearrangement links TRBV5-6 to TRBJ2-1, with a tentative D call TRBD1 (5 bases). CDR1 is SGHDT and CDR2 is YYEEEE in the germline V gene. Trimming removed 5 bases from V and 7 bases from J, with 13 bases in between. This CDR3 has 13 residues. The DNA of the CDR3 is TGTGCCAGCAGGGACATTTCAAGGAATGAGCAGTTCTTC. Protein: CASRDISRNEQFF.

This clone showed up just a few times. The chain couples TRBV28 to TRBJ1-5; maybe TRBD1 (6 bases). Germline CDR1 reads MDHEN; CDR2 reads SYDVKM. This CDR3 is 19 amino acids long. The V gene lost 2 bases and the J gene lost 2 bases, with 22 bases spanning the gap. This CDR3 is CASSLLGAGSGSGNQPQHF. The CDR3 coding sequence is TGTGCCAGCAGTTTACTGGGGGCAGGGTCGGGTTCGGGCAATCAGCCCCAGCATTTT.

The rearrangement joins TRBV9 to TRBJ2-5; 7 bases match TRBD1. Unmatched junction bases numbered 1, after V lost 0 bases and J lost 2 bases. The CDR3 spans 14 residues. The germline V gene encodes CDR1 SGDLS and CDR2 YYNGEE. The CDR3: CASSVAGGQETQYF. The CDR3 DNA reads as TGTGCCAGCAGCGTAGCAGGGGGACAAGAGACCCAGTACTTC.

The chain has TRBV7-2 and TRBJ2-7; D might be TRBD2 (6 bases). The germline gives CDR1 SGHTA, CDR2 FQGNSA. The CDR3 loop spans 14 amino acids. Trimming stripped 1 base from V and 6 bases from J, with 13 bases between. The CDR3 reads CASSLDSGESEQYV. The CDR3 nucleotides read TGTGCCAGCAGCTTAGATTCGGGAGAAAGCGAGCAGTACGTC.

This clone has more than one count but fewer than ten. V is TRBV30 and J is TRBJ2-7, with 10 nucleotides matching TRBD2. The CDR3 length is 15 residues. J lost 3 bases, V lost 0 bases, and 5 bases had no gene match. Per the germline V gene, CDR1 is GTSNPN and CDR2 is SVGIG (reference sequence). The CDR3 DNA follows: TGTGCCTGGAGTGTTATGTCTAGCGGGGGCTACGAGCAGTACTTC. This encodes CAWSVMSSGGYEQYF.

This rearrangement joins TRBV13 to TRBJ2-1; perhaps TRBD1 as D (7 bases). Looked up from germline, CDR1 is PRHDT and CDR2 is FYEKMQ (reference sequence). Trimming stripped 5 bases from V and 7 bases from J, with 21 bases between. The CDR3 consists of 16 residues. CDR3 DNA sequence: TGTGCCAGCAGCCGAACGGTCGGGCAGGGGGGAAATGAGCAGTTCTTC. Translation gives CASSRTVGQGGNEQFF.

This clone showed up just a few times. The chain is built from TRBV7-3 and TRBJ2-1; D perhaps matches TRBD2 (6 bases). Trimming took off 5 bases at V and 8 bases at J, with 19 bases between the two ends. CDR3 length: 15 residues. Germline values: CDR1 SGHTA, CDR2 FQGTGA. This CDR3 is CASSPSSAGGHEQFF. CDR3 coding DNA: TGTGCCAGCAGCCCATCTAGCGCTGGTGGGCATGAGCAGTTCTTC. The complete variable domain, with remaining parts taken from reference TRBV7-3 and TRBJ2-1, reads GAGVSQTPSNKVTEKGKYVELRCDPISGHTALYWYRQSLGQGPEFLIYFQGTGAADDSGLPNDRFFAVRPEGSVSTLKIQRTERGDSAVYLCASSPSSAGGHEQFFGPGTRLTVL.

Only a few counts were recorded for this clone. This chain joins TRBV7-2 and TRBJ2-7; a weak D match, TRBD1 (5 bases). Per germline, CDR1 SGHTA and CDR2 FQGNSA. The CDR3 runs 15 residues. V was cut by 5 bases and J by 2 bases, with 16 bases left in between. CDR3 sequence reads: CASSPGPQGTYEQYF. Here the CDR3 DNA reads TGTGCCAGCAGCCCCGGGCCCCAGGGCACCTACGAGCAGTACTTC.

This clone occurred once. This CDR3 is also generated by other DNA sequences in the sample. This chain connects TRBV5-8 to TRBJ1-6, with D unclear. V was cut by 1 base and J by 10 bases, with 6 bases left in between. CDR1 and CDR2 (germline): SGHTS, YDEGEE. The CDR3 spans 12 residues. The CDR3 bases are TGTGCCAGCAGCTTGCGAGGGTCACCCCTCCACTTT. Protein product: CASSLRGSPLHF.

The gene calls are TRBV9 and TRBJ2-5; possible D gene TRBD1, 6 bases. The CDR3 runs 17 residues. CDR1 is SGDLS and CDR2 is YYNGEE in the germline V gene. Deletions cut 0 bases from V and 4 bases from J, with 19 bases between. The CDR3: CASSVGSGQGILETQYF. In DNA, the CDR3 is TGTGCCAGCAGCGTAGGTAGTGGGCAGGGGATTTTAGAGACCCAGTACTTC.

This rearrangement joins TRBV15 to TRBJ1-2, with 11 nucleotides matching TRBD1. CDR3 length: 17 residues. V gave up 3 bases and J gave up 3 bases; unmatched junction bases: 9. The germline V gene encodes CDR1 LNHNV and CDR2 YYDKDF (reference sequence). Here the CDR3 DNA reads TGTGCCACCAGCAGCCGGGACAGGGGGTGGCCCTACTATGGCTACACCTTC. Amino acid sequence: CATSSRDRGWPYYGYTF.

This clone was picked up a small number of times. The V gene is TRBV5-1, the J gene TRBJ2-2; a weak D match, TRBD2 (5 bases). Germline CDR1 SGHRS, CDR2 YFSETQ. The CDR3 is 16 amino acids. V gave up 0 bases and J gave up 4 bases, with 13 bases separating them. The CDR3 nucleotides are TGCGCCAGCAGCTTGGGAGCTAGCAGTGGCACCGGGGAGCTGTTTTTT. This gives the protein CASSLGASSGTGELFF.

This clone came up a few times. This rearrangement joins TRBV7-8 to TRBJ1-2, with 8 positions matching TRBD1. The CDR3 is 15 residues long. Germline V gene data show CDR1 as SGHVS and CDR2 as FQNEAQ. Trimming at V came to 5 bases and at J to 5 bases, leaving 10 bases not matched to a gene. In nucleotides, the CDR3 is TGTGCCAGCAGCCGTGCTAAGGACAGGGCGTATGGCTACACCTTC. The encoded protein is CASSRAKDRAYGYTF.

This chain uses TRBV11-2 with TRBJ2-3; TRBD2 matches at 7 bases. V gave up 5 bases and J gave up 3 bases; unmatched junction bases: 8. Germline V lookup: CDR1 SGHAT, CDR2 FQNNGV. The CDR3 length is 15 residues. This chain's CDR3 is CASSLGLDGTDTQYF. The CDR3 nucleotides are TGTGCCAGCAGCCTAGGACTAGACGGGACAGATACGCAGTATTTT.

The V and J genes are TRBV7-2 and TRBJ2-2, with 8 bases lining up with TRBD2. Per the germline V gene, CDR1 is SGHTA and CDR2 is FQGNSA. Trimming removed 0 bases from V and 6 bases from J; junction bases left unmatched: 3. The CDR3 consists of 15 residues. In DNA form, the CDR3 reads TGTGCCAGCAGCTTAGCCCTAGCGGGTGCCGGGGAGCTGTTTTTT. As protein: CASSLALAGAGELFF.

This clone is a singleton in its sample. The V and J genes are TRBV27 and TRBJ2-5; a possible D gene is TRBD1 (7 bases). Germline V gene sequence: CDR1 MNHEY, CDR2 SMNVEV (reference sequence). V was shortened by 1 base and J by 9 bases, with 18 bases between the two germline ends. This CDR3 contains 15 residues. The CDR3 spells CASSLFKGAGEAQYF. CDR3 DNA sequence: TGTGCCAGCAGTTTATTCAAGGGGGCAGGGGAGGCCCAGTACTTC.

The genes are TRBV11-3 and TRBJ2-5; 13 bases line up with TRBD2. This CDR3 region has 14 residues. Germline-derived CDR1 and CDR2 are SGHNT and YENEEA. With 5 bases clipped from V and 6 bases from J, the junction kept 3 bases outside the gene matches. In nucleotides, the CDR3 is TGTGCCAGCAGCCGGACTAGCGGGGGTAAGACCCAGTACTTC. Its protein product is CASSRTSGGKTQYF. Complete variable domain (other parts from reference TRBV11-3 and TRBJ2-5): EAGVVQSPRYKIIEKKQPVAFWCNPISGHNTLYWYLQNLGQGPELLIRYENEEAVDDSQLPKDRFSAERLKGVDSTLKIQPAELGDSAVYLCASSRTSGGKTQYFGPGTRLLVL.